This T cell receptor beta chain was identified during a study of shared clonotypes between healthy human individuals (TCRdb year 2020). A note on the overall study: A couple of women and a few men aged 18 to 49 years were included in the cohort. For each donor, three plates each were used for CD4 naive and CD4 memory, two plates were used for CD8 naive, and one plate was used for CD8 memory. Per donor, leukapheresis produced somewhere between about 0.85 and 10 billion PBMCs. Blood TCR repertoires of roughly five healthy adults were deeply sequenced to estimate repertoire size and the extent of clonotype sharing between individuals. Different laboratories and diverse techniques were used to prepare libraries and sequence TCR repertoires, to increase sequencing depth and limit assay-specific biases.

CD8 naive samples were CD45RO-negative cells positively selected for CCR7, giving a CD45RA+CCR7+ population that excluded TemRA cells. The donors were healthy, HIV-negative adults who had no recently reported acute infections or vaccinations. Every donor was a Caucasian adult residing in Nashville, Tennessee, USA. After blood collection by leukapheresis, PBMCs were isolated using Ficoll-Histopaque density gradient centrifugation and then cryopreserved in the vapor phase of liquid nitrogen. Purity and quantity of every magnetically sorted T cell population were checked by analytical flow cytometry. Genomic DNA was isolated from every sorted fraction and measured by UV absorbance on a Nanodrop 2000c. The research as a whole found: Higher generation probabilities were observed for clonotypes shared by all four sorted-subset donors than for non-shared clonotypes. Naive subsets generally had larger estimated clonotype richness than memory subsets did. Incomplete sequencing was indicated by rarefaction of sorted-subset datasets, despite the large sequencing depth. Approximately 5% of naive CD4, roughly 3.5% of naive CD8, roughly 2.4% of memory CD4, and around 0.42% of memory CD8 clonotypes were shared across a few donors. Sampling was limited to blood, and TCR repertoires in tissue likely differ from TCR repertoires in blood. Pairwise subsampling indicated that sequencing depth was expected to affect the degree of clonotype sharing among donors. Because the study included a small number of donors, the genetic and exposure-history diversity represented was limited.

On this clone itself: The target of this receptor is not known. Within one base of it there is no much larger clone, and no base qualities were kept.

The CDR3, cysteine through phenylalanine, is 13 amino acids long. This entry keeps only the CDR3 DNA: 39 bases, framed from base 1. V is pared back by 4 bases and J by 2 bases, with 9 bases lying between the germline termini. Based on the germline V gene (reference sequence), the CDR1 and CDR2 sequences are MNHEY and SMNVEV. Using the deep immunoSEQ assay, multiplex PCR amplified TCR CDR3 regions from genomic DNA. Genomic DNA extracted from each cell subset was distributed evenly over all wells of several immunoSEQ 96-well plates, and each plate served as one replicate. For sorted subsets, 200 to 250 ng of genomic DNA, equivalent to roughly 30,000 T cell genomes, went into each replicate PCR. Purified libraries were measured with a Qubit 3.0 fluorometer, size-checked on a Bioanalyzer 2100, and measured again with the KAPA Library Quantification kit. Each immunoSEQ 96-well plate was sequenced on its own single-read 150-cycle Illumina NextSeq 550 flow cell. Per the original workflow: Because only junctional sequences without quality scores were contained in the immunoSEQ output, filtering matching that applied to full-length reads could not be performed. To assign V/J genes and CDR3, sequences were annotated against IMGT germline references using PyIR, a Python wrapper for IgBLAST v1.9. Reads were filtered out if the reads had weak V/J assignments (E-value above 1e-6), no CDR3, stop codons, out-of-frame junctions, or ambiguous translated residues. A V3J clonotype was defined by an identical inferred V gene, J gene, and CDR3 amino acid sequence. The percentage overlap between two repertoires was calculated by dividing the number of shared unique clonotypes by the size of the smaller repertoire. Three approaches were used to assess repertoire richness: RTK rarefaction, the Chao1 estimator, and Recon v2.1 estimates of unobserved clonotypes. For all TCRbeta clonotypes obtained by the gDNA method from a few donors, generation probabilities were computed with OLGA. Drawn from immuneACCESS, this table holds only the in-frame rearrangements with V and J called that TCRdb kept. Clones are partly lost; checked studies trace under half to an unresolved V gene and leave the rest unexplained. V and J calls and clone size are those listed in that table; D and trimming were worked out from the DNA. In all, the sample holds hundreds of thousands of clones, and approximately 96% of those were seen once. The ten largest clones represent around 0.12% of the sample.

What was sequenced was naive CD8+ T cells sorted from blood. The cell subset or site label on this specimen signifies: CD45RA+CCR7+. The origin of this receptor is a woman aged 25-40 years in good health. Recombination linked TRBV27 to TRBJ2-7, with a tentative D gene TRBD2 over 5 matching bases. Here is the DNA: TGTGCCAGCAGTTCTCTGGGAGCCTACGAGCAGTACTTC. Translated, it gives CASSSLGAYEQYF.